The 14 T cell receptor beta chains in this list originate from one sample, sequenced in a study of tissue T cells after allogeneic stem cell transplantation. The repertoire was sequenced with immunoSEQ multiplex PCR; TCRdb's copy has only in-frame clones and lacks some. The sample yields roughly 8,200 clones, 35% to 40% seen once. The time point was: mouse harvest day 14 after allogeneic transplant. Tail vein injection delivered 10^7 T-cell-depleted bone marrow cells and 10^6 splenic CD5+ T cells. Sequences were obtained from skin. The receptor source for this set is a female BALB/c mouse given C57BL/6 T cells with graft-versus-host disease after an allogeneic hematopoietic cell transplant.

This clone showed up just a few times. Genes here carry mouse names. The read comes to an end 1 residue before the CDR3 does, leaving the germline J gene to fill in the end. This chain joins TRBV26 and TRBJ2-7; 11 bases are a match to TRBD1. J lost 3 bases, V lost 0 bases, and 1 base had no gene match. This CDR3 comprises 15 residues. Germline assignment: CDR1 KGHPV and CDR2 FQNQEV (reference sequence). The CDR3 loop reads CASSLSGTGGYEQYF. The CDR3 DNA, read in part, is TGTGCCAGCAGTCTGTCCGGGACAGGGGGCTATGAACAGTAC.

This clone was counted between two and nine times. Gene labels here are mouse ones. The read ends 1 residue shy of where the CDR3 ends; the end is completed using the germline J gene. This chain links TRBV26 with TRBJ1-6; D is undetermined. TRBJ1-6 is treated as an ORF (open reading frame) with a function not yet certain. The CDR3 loop spans 14 amino acids. CDR1 and CDR2 from the germline V gene are KGHPV and FQNQEV (reference sequence). With 4 bases removed from V and 3 bases from J, the gap between germline ends came to 7 bases. The part of the CDR3 DNA that was read is TGTGCCAGCAGTCCTGGAGACTATAATTCGCCCCTCTAC. It encodes CASSPGDYNSPLY. The complete CDR3 reads CASSPGDYNSPLYF.

This clone rates as medium-sized. Mouse gene names and germline throughout. The CDR3 end is not reached by the read, which stops 1 residue before it; the germline J gene fills it in. The chain links TRBV26 to TRBJ2-2; 8 bases agree with TRBD1. Germline values: CDR1 KGHPV, CDR2 FQNQEV (reference sequence). Trimming took 6 bases from V and 0 from J; bases not matched to a gene: 0. This CDR3 has 14 amino acids. The CDR3 sequence: CASRQGANTGQLYF. The covered CDR3 bases are TGTGCCAGCAGACAGGGGGCAAACACCGGGCAGCTCTAC.

A remark on this clone: Germline and genes: mouse. The CDR3 is cut off 1 residue early in the read; its end comes from the germline J gene. V and J are TRBV26 and TRBJ2-4; tentatively, D is TRBD1 (6 bases). V lost 3 bases and J 4 bases, leaving 11 bases between the germline ends. This CDR3 has 14 amino acids. CDR1 is KGHPV, CDR2 FQNQEV, per germline (reference sequence). This CDR3 is CASSLGPGENTLYF. CDR3 bases read: TGTGCCAGCAGTCTAGGGCCAGGGGAAAACACCTTGTAC.

This clone appeared a few times. Gene names and germline refer to mouse. The DNA read from the CDR3 is TGTGCCAGCAGGACTGGGGGGGCTAGTGCAGAAACGCTGTAT. This sequence encodes CASRTGGASAETLY. The complete CDR3 sequence is CASRTGGASAETLYF. This sequence joins TRBV26 and TRBJ2-3, with 12 positions matching TRBD2. The CDR3 extends 1 residue past the end of the read, so its final part is completed from the germline J gene. Per the germline V gene, CDR1 is KGHPV and CDR2 is FQNQEV (reference sequence). Trimming took 6 bases from V and 0 from J; bases not matched to a gene: 1. The CDR3 has 15 residues.

This clone is medium-sized within its sample. The gene names here belong to mouse. The CDR3 extends 1 residue past the end of the read, so its final part is completed from the germline J gene. The gene calls are TRBV26 and TRBJ2-2; no definite D call. The germline gives CDR1 KGHPV, CDR2 FQNQEV (reference sequence). The CDR3 runs to 14 residues. Trimming stripped 0 bases from V and 1 base from J, with 3 bases between. Partial CDR3 DNA: TGTGCCAGCAGTCTGTCATTAAACACCGGGCAGCTCTAC. Its translation is CASSLSLNTGQLY. The CDR3 in full is CASSLSLNTGQLYF.

This clone appeared a few times. Gene names follow the mouse nomenclature. Read coverage stops 1 residue before the CDR3 terminus; the germline J gene supplies the remainder. V gene TRBV26 combines with J gene TRBJ2-7, with TRBD1 matching over 10 bases. This CDR3 spans 14 amino acids. In germline, CDR1 is KGHPV, CDR2 FQNQEV (reference sequence). The ends lost 3 bases at V and 6 bases at J; junction bases unmatched: 5. The CDR3: CASSLSGTGVEQYF. Partial CDR3 DNA: TGTGCCAGCAGTCTCTCCGGGACAGGGGTTGAACAGTAC.

This clone was recorded a few times. Gene names follow the mouse nomenclature. Sequencing ends 1 residue short of the CDR3 end; the germline J gene provides the rest. This sequence joins TRBV31 and TRBJ2-7; 12 bases are shared with TRBD2. The CDR3 has 13 residues. The germline gives CDR1 GKSSPN, CDR2 SITVG. J gave up 6 bases and V 2 bases, and 2 bases lay outside the gene matches. The CDR3 bases that were read are TGTGCCTGGAGTAGACTGGGGGGGCTTGAACAGTAC. It specifies CAWSRLGGLEQY. The entire CDR3 protein reads CAWSRLGGLEQYF.

A few counts support this clone. Genes here carry mouse names. The read falls 1 residue short of the CDR3 end, and the missing part is taken from the germline J gene. V gene TRBV13-2 combines with J gene TRBJ2-5; 13 bases agree with TRBD2. CDR3 size: 16 residues. CDR1 and CDR2 from the germline V gene are NNHNN and SYGAGS (reference sequence). V shed 3 bases and J 6 bases; nucleotides not matched to a gene: 7. This CDR3 is CASGGGLGGRRDTQYF. The CDR3 DNA, read in part, is TGTGCCAGCGGTGGAGGACTGGGGGGGCGCCGGGACACCCAGTAC.

This clone was observed a handful of times. Genes here carry mouse names. The read gets to within 1 residue of the CDR3 end, and the germline J gene fills in the rest. The gene calls are TRBV26 and TRBJ1-2; 7 bases agree with TRBD1. The CDR3 has 12 residues. The V gene end was trimmed by 7 bases and the J gene end by 4 bases; junction bases not matched to a gene: 3. Per the germline V gene, CDR1 is KGHPV and CDR2 is FQNQEV (reference sequence). CDR3 region: CASTQGGSDYTF. Incomplete CDR3 DNA: TGTGCCAGCACCCAGGGGGGCTCCGACTACACC.

This clone was detected a few times. The genes and germline here are from mouse. The read is 1 residue too short to cover the CDR3 end, so that end is filled in from the germline J gene. The rearrangement uses TRBV14 and TRBJ2-1; the D gene is possibly TRBD1 (6 bases). Germline CDR1 is SGHDT and CDR2 is FRDEAV. The CDR3 totals 14 residues. V shed 1 base and J shed 1 base, with 6 bases lying between them. The CDR3 DNA, read in part, is TGTGCCAGCAGTTTCAGGGGGAACTATGCTGAGCAGTTC. As protein: CASSFRGNYAEQF. The whole CDR3 reads CASSFRGNYAEQFF. Full variable domain (rest looked up from reference TRBV14 and TRBJ2-1): EAGVTQSPRYAVLQEGQAVSFWCDPISGHDTLYWYQQPRDQGPQLLVYFRDEAVIDNSQLPSDRFSAVRPKGTNSTLKIQSAKQGDTATYLCASSFRGNYAEQFFGPGTRLTVL.

This clone was found a few times. Mouse gene names apply. Different DNA sequences within this sample yield the same CDR3. CDR3 in amino acids: CASSLATGGYAEQFF. The covered CDR3 bases are TGTGCCAGCAGCTTAGCAACTGGGGGCTATGCTGAGCAGTTC. The chain couples TRBV3 to TRBJ2-1, with TRBD2 identical over 8 bases. The read ends 1 residue shy of where the CDR3 ends; the end is completed using the germline J gene. The CDR3 is 15 residues long. The V and J ends lost 0 bases and 3 bases, in that order; junction bases with no gene match: 1. The V gene's germline CDR1 is SNHLY and CDR2 FYNGKV (reference sequence).

Concerning this clone itself: Genes here carry mouse names. The read ends 1 residue shy of where the CDR3 ends; the end is completed using the germline J gene. The J gene is TRBJ2-3, the V gene TRBV1, with 10 bases aligning to TRBD2. V dropped 2 bases and J dropped 1; count of bases not matched to a gene: 3. The CDR3 is made up of 16 amino acids. Germline CDR1 reads NSQYPW; CDR2 reads LRSPGD (reference sequence). The CDR3 reads CTCSARLGGRAETLYF. Partial CDR3 DNA: TGCACCTGCAGTGCAAGGCTGGGGGGGCGTGCAGAAACGCTGTAT. Using reference TRBV1 and TRBJ2-3 for the parts outside the CDR3, the full variable domain is VTLLEQNPRWRLVPRGQAVNLRCILKNSQYPWMSWYQQDLQKQLQWLFTLRSPGDKEVKSLPGADYLATRVTDTELRLQVANMSQGRTLYCTCSARLGGRAETLYFGSGTRLTVL.

As to this clone: The gene names here belong to mouse. The CDR3 extends 1 residue past the end of the read, so its final part is completed from the germline J gene. The chain uses TRBV26 and TRBJ2-5; 7 bases agree with TRBD1. CDR3 length equals 14 residues. Germline V gene sequence: CDR1 KGHPV, CDR2 FQNQEV (reference sequence). V lost 1 base and J lost 4; bases outside the gene matches: 2. This chain's CDR3 is CASSLLTGKDTQYF. CDR3 DNA, as far as it was read: TGTGCCAGCAGTCTGTTGACAGGGAAAGACACCCAGTAC.